This T cell receptor beta chain was identified during a study of cytomegalovirus exposure and HLA in healthy donors. The V and J ends lost 1 base and 3 bases, in that order; junction bases with no gene match: 8. CDR1 and CDR2 from the germline V gene are SGHNT and YYREEE (reference sequence). The CDR3 is 17 residues long. Assay used: immunoSEQ multiplex PCR; TCRdb lists only in-frame clones, some missing. The sample records 150,000 to 200,000 clones, around 81% being singletons. The TCR comes from a young woman in good health and CMV-seropositive. The specimen sequenced was PBMCs. The rearrangement uses TRBV5-4 and TRBJ2-2; 8 positions agree with TRBD1. The CDR3 is CASSLLGTGGDTGELFF. The CDR3 region has the DNA TGTGCCAGCAGCTTGCTCGGGACAGGTGGTGACACCGGGGAGCTGTTTTTT. The full variable domain, its missing parts supplied by reference TRBV5-4 and TRBJ2-2, is ETGVTQSPTHLIKTRGQQVTLRCSSQSGHNTVSWYQQALGQGPQFIFQYYREEENGRGNFPPRFSGLQFPNYSSELNVNALELDDSALYLCASSLLGTGGDTGELFFGEGSRLTVL.